These 30 T cell receptor beta chains were all obtained from the same sample, sequenced in a study of human T cells and chemical hapten exposure. Described time point: pre-sensitization, week 0. The treatment denotes: therapeutic diphenylcyclopropenone sensitization with weekly scalp DPC. TCRdb used MiXCR to reprocess the RACE reads, holding one entry per CDR3 protein. Of about 260,000 distinct CDR3 sequences in the sample, approximately 8.4% were seen once. The material was whole blood, obtained in connection with sensitization to the hapten diphenylcyclopropenone (DPC). These receptors were obtained from a woman aged 40 to 50 with alopecia areata. Some clones in this sample may be carry-over from other donors' samples.

This clonotype was seen only a few times. V and J are TRBV6-2 or TRBV6-3 and TRBJ1-6; D ambiguous. Germline lookup yields CDR1 MNHEY and CDR2 SVGEGT. Trimming took off 2 bases at V and 9 bases at J, with 8 bases between the two ends. The CDR3 has 13 amino acids. CDR3 in DNA: TGTGCCAGCAGTTACGGGGTCCGTTCACCCCTCCACTTT. Its translation is CASSYGVRSPLHF.

This clonotype was counted ten times or more. The CDR3 DNA is TGTGCCAGCTCTACCCAAACCATTTCTAGCGGGAGCACAGATACGCAGTATTTT. Translating it yields CASSTQTISSGSTDTQYF. The rearrangement links TRBV28 to TRBJ2-3; the match to TRBD2 covers 8 bases. With V trimmed by 8 bases and J by 0 bases, 16 bases remained unmatched. Germline V gives CDR1 MDHEN, CDR2 SYDVKM. This CDR3 contains 18 residues.

V usage is TRBV6-5 and J usage is TRBJ2-2; D perhaps matches TRBD1 (5 bases). The CDR3 is made up of 14 amino acids. Trimming took off 2 bases at V and 3 bases at J, with 7 bases between the two ends. The germline V gene encodes CDR1 MNHEY and CDR2 SVGAGI. DNA of the CDR3: TGTGCCAGCAGTTACACAGGTTACACCGGGGAGCTGTTTTTT. Its protein is CASSYTGYTGELFF.

This clonotype was detected a few times. V gene TRBV28 combines with J gene TRBJ2-1, with TRBD1 identical over 7 bases. The CDR3 runs to 17 residues. The trim removed 5 bases at V and 4 bases at J, leaving 14 bases unmatched. The V gene's germline CDR1 is MDHEN and CDR2 SYDVKM. In nucleotides, the CDR3 is TGTGCCAGCAGTCCCCCAGGGGGAAGGGCAAATTACAATGAGCAGTTCTTC. Translation: CASSPPGGRANYNEQFF.

Comments on this clonotype: Compared with germline, one end of the junction differs, possibly owing to a read error. This chain uses TRBV12-3 or TRBV12-4 with TRBJ2-1; 10 bases are shared with TRBD2. This CDR3 contains 14 residues. CDR3 protein: CASSLAGDYNEQFF. The CDR3 DNA reads as TGTGCCAGCAGTCTAGCGGGGGACTACAATGAGCAGTTCTTC.

This clonotype was seen only a few times. The gene calls are TRBV7-2 and TRBJ2-7; D not resolved. The germline gives CDR1 SGHTA, CDR2 FQGNSA. The CDR3 is 14 amino acids. V dropped 6 bases and J dropped 2 bases, with 14 bases sitting between them. The CDR3 spells CASSLSRAAYEQYF. CDR3 nucleotides: TGTGCCAGCAGTCTCTCACGGGCCGCCTACGAGCAGTACTTC.

The V call is TRBV9, the J call TRBJ2-2; D may be TRBD2 (5 bases). Germline V gives CDR1 SGDLS, CDR2 YYNGEE. This CDR3 is built from 12 residues. V was cut by 4 bases and J by 8 bases, with 9 bases left in between. The CDR3 bases are TGTGCCAGCAGCCCCGGGGAGGGGGAGCTGTTTTTT. Translating gives CASSPGEGELFF.

The rearrangement joins TRBV7-2 to TRBJ1-3, with D perhaps matching TRBD1 (6 bases). This CDR3 comprises 15 residues. V dropped 5 bases and J dropped 0 bases, with 11 bases sitting between them. In germline, CDR1 is SGHTA, CDR2 FQGNSA. CDR3 bases: TGTGCCAGCAGCCCGGACAGACGCTCTGGAAACACCATATATTTT. This encodes CASSPDRRSGNTIYF.

This clonotype was recorded a few times. The J gene is TRBJ1-1, the V gene TRBV20-1, with D perhaps matching TRBD1 (6 bases). CDR3 length: 14 amino acids. V was trimmed by 0 bases and J by 4 bases, leaving 12 bases between them. Germline lookup yields CDR1 DFQATT and CDR2 SNEGSKA (reference sequence). The CDR3 sequence is CSARDVQGFTEAFF. The CDR3 nucleotides read TGCAGTGCTAGAGATGTTCAGGGGTTCACTGAAGCTTTCTTT.

This clonotype was seen a handful of times. The genes are TRBV4-3 and TRBJ2-6; D may be TRBD2 (5 bases). Trimming shortened V by 1 base and J by 1 base, and 5 bases separated the two germline ends. Germline CDR1 reads LGHNA; CDR2 reads YSLEER. This CDR3 comprises 15 residues. The CDR3: CASSQAGSGANVLTF. The CDR3 nucleotides read TGCGCCAGCAGCCAAGCGGGGTCTGGGGCCAACGTCCTGACTTTC.

This clonotype was found many times. The J gene is TRBJ2-5, the V gene TRBV7-2; D not resolved. V was clipped by 1 base and J by 9 bases, with 12 bases between them. Germline-derived CDR1 and CDR2 are SGHTA and FQGNSA. This CDR3 is 13 amino acids long. The CDR3 coding sequence is TGTGCCAGCAGCTTAGTTCAGCTTGGGGCCCAGTACTTC. Amino acids: CASSLVQLGAQYF.

J is TRBJ2-7 and V is TRBV9, with D maybe TRBD1 (5 bases). The CDR3 extends over 15 amino acids. Germline V gene lookup returns CDR1 SGDLS and CDR2 YYNGEE. The V gene lost 0 bases and the J gene lost 4 bases, with 14 bases spanning the gap. The CDR3 loop reads CASSVGGRGPYEQYF. Here the CDR3 DNA reads TGTGCCAGCAGCGTAGGAGGAAGGGGCCCTTACGAGCAGTACTTC.

This clonotype showed up just a few times. The chain joins TRBV6-2 or TRBV6-3 to TRBJ2-2; D is undetermined. Trimming removed 2 bases from V and 4 bases from J, with 8 bases in between. The CDR3 has 14 amino acids. Germline values: CDR1 MNHEY, CDR2 SVGEGT. This CDR3 reads CASSYAVTTGELFF. CDR3 nucleotide sequence: TGTGCCAGCAGTTACGCAGTCACCACCGGGGAGCTGTTTTTT.

This clonotype was counted a few times. The gene calls are TRBV7-9 and TRBJ2-5; 7 nucleotides line up with TRBD1. This CDR3 is 14 amino acids long. The V segment lost 1 base and the J segment 3 bases; nucleotides outside the gene matches: 2. CDR1 and CDR2 (germline): SEHNR, FQNEAQ (reference sequence). CDR3 in amino acids: CASSLDTGEETQYF. The DNA for the CDR3 is TGTGCCAGCAGCTTAGACACAGGGGAAGAGACCCAGTACTTC.

In this sample, this clonotype turned up a few times. The V and J genes are TRBV4-2 and TRBJ2-5, with TRBD2 matching over 7 bases. The CDR3 loop spans 17 amino acids. With 1 base clipped from V and 1 base from J, the junction kept 9 bases outside the gene matches. Germline V CDR1 and CDR2: LGHNA, YNFKEQ. CDR3: CASSQAGGSQPQETQYF. Written as DNA, the CDR3 is TGTGCCAGCAGCCAAGCGGGAGGTTCACAGCCCCAAGAGACCCAGTACTTC.

The chain has TRBV28 and TRBJ2-7; possibly TRBD1 for D (6 bases). This CDR3 comprises 12 residues. Trimming shortened V by 6 bases and J by 4 bases, and 10 bases separated the two germline ends. Germline CDR1 MDHEN, CDR2 SYDVKM. CDR3 coding DNA: TGTGCCAGCAGACAGGGTTTTTACGAGCAGTACTTC. Amino acid sequence: CASRQGFYEQYF.

This clonotype was observed a few times. This chain joins TRBV7-2 and TRBJ1-1; D unclear. There are 14 residues in the CDR3. V was pared by 1 base and J by 10 bases, with 16 bases between. Germline CDR1 and CDR2: SGHTA and FQGNSA. The CDR3 region has the DNA TGTGCCAGCAGCTTAGATTCCCAGGTAGTGGTAGCTTTCTTT. Its translation: CASSLDSQVVVAFF.

This clonotype was picked up a small number of times. The gene calls are TRBV6-5 and TRBJ2-5; TRBD1 agrees at 9 bases. V shed 5 bases, J shed 5 bases, and the junction held 6 bases outside the gene matches. CDR1 and CDR2 (germline): MNHEY, SVGAGI. This CDR3 is 14 amino acids long. Here the CDR3 reads CASSTTGGWETQYF. The CDR3 nucleotides read TGTGCCAGCAGTACCACAGGGGGCTGGGAGACCCAGTACTTC.

Only a few counts were recorded for this clonotype. The CDR3 region is CASSSKGTALDLTF. The CDR3 DNA sequence: TGTGCCAGCAGCTCCAAGGGGACGGCCCTCGACCTGACTTTC. The genes are TRBV7-9 and TRBJ2-6; either TRBD1 or TRBD2 may supply D (5 bases each). This CDR3 contains 14 residues. The germline gives CDR1 SEHNR, CDR2 FQNEAQ (reference sequence). V lost 4 bases and J 15 bases, leaving 19 bases between the germline ends.

This clonotype has ten or more counts. The chain has TRBV7-3 and TRBJ1-2; unclear D gene. This CDR3 contains 13 residues. V was shortened by 5 bases and J by 4 bases, with 11 bases between the two germline ends. Germline V lookup: CDR1 SGHTA, CDR2 FQGTGA. CDR3 sequence reads: CASSPTSGYGYTF. CDR3 nucleotides: TGTGCCAGCAGCCCGACCAGTGGCTATGGCTACACCTTC.

There are a few counts of this clonotype. J is TRBJ2-5 and V is TRBV28; unclear D gene. The CDR3 length is 13 residues. Trimming cost V 7 bases and J 1 base, with 10 bases left between them. The V gene's germline CDR1 is MDHEN and CDR2 SYDVKM. CDR3 sequence reads: CASKGRSQETQYF. The DNA for the CDR3 is TGTGCCAGCAAGGGTAGAAGCCAAGAGACCCAGTACTTC.

The table lists this clonotype with a few counts. The chain links TRBV3-1 to TRBJ2-3; D is ambiguous. This CDR3 is 14 amino acids long. Germline V gene lookup returns CDR1 LGHDT and CDR2 YNNKEL (reference sequence). Trimming shortened V by 0 bases and J by 4 bases, and 8 bases separated the two germline ends. The CDR3 bases are TGTGCCAGCAGCCAAGAGGGGAAATCAGATACGCAGTATTTT. It yields the protein CASSQEGKSDTQYF.

This clonotype was found many times. This chain uses TRBV20-1 with TRBJ1-2; D not certain. The CDR3 loop spans 13 amino acids. CDR1 is DFQATT and CDR2 is SNEGSKA in the germline V gene (reference sequence). Trimming took off 1 base at V and 6 bases at J, with 12 bases between the two ends. CDR3 coding DNA: TGCAGTGCTAGAGTTGCAGGAAATGATGGCTACACCTTC. Translated: CSARVAGNDGYTF.

This clonotype was picked up one time. The CDR3: CASSLVAPPTNEKLFF. The DNA for the CDR3 is TGTGCCAGCAGCTTAGTGGCGCCACCAACTAATGAAAAACTGTTTTTT. The J gene is TRBJ1-4, the V gene TRBV7-6, with D hard to call. CDR3 length equals 16 residues. Germline V CDR1 and CDR2: SGHVS, FNYEAQ. Between the trimmed V and J ends, which lost 1 base and 0 bases, there was a span of 9 bases.

This clonotype showed up just a few times. CDR3 protein: CASSLTYNQPQHF. Written as DNA, the CDR3 is TGTGCCAGCTCACTGACTTATAATCAGCCCCAGCATTTT. The chain is built from TRBV18 and TRBJ1-5; no firm D call. The germline V gene has CDR1 KGHSH and CDR2 LQKENI. The CDR3 covers 13 residues. V was cut by 4 bases and J by 4 bases, with 8 bases left in between.

This clonotype has a handful of counts. This chain connects TRBV6-6 to TRBJ1-6; TRBD1 might be the D (6 bases). V lost 4 bases and J lost 0, with 10 bases in between. The CDR3 covers 16 residues. CDR1 MNHNY and CDR2 SVGAGI come from the germline V gene (reference sequence). The CDR3 loop is CASSSDRSSYNSPLHF. The CDR3 region has the DNA TGTGCCAGCAGTTCCGACAGGAGCTCCTATAATTCACCCCTCCACTTT.

This clonotype has more than one count but fewer than ten. V and J are TRBV20-1 and TRBJ1-1; D unresolved. Looked up from germline, CDR1 is DFQATT and CDR2 is SNEGSKA (reference sequence). The V end was cut by 7 bases, the J end by 1 base, with 13 bases between. The CDR3 totals 13 residues. The CDR3 DNA sequence: TGCAGTGTCGTTCACAAGAAGAACACTGAAGCTTTCTTT. It yields the protein CSVVHKKNTEAFF.

This chain connects TRBV29-1 to TRBJ2-7; D tentatively fits TRBD1 or TRBD2 (5 bases each). The CDR3 consists of 12 residues. The ends were cut back, 4 bases at V and 2 bases at J, with 9 bases in the middle. Germline CDR1 reads SQVTM; CDR2 reads ANQGSEA. CDR3 coding DNA: TGCAGCGTTGGGGACGGTGCCTACGAGCAGTACTTC. The encoded protein is CSVGDGAYEQYF.

This clonotype has a count of ten or more. The chain has TRBV29-1 and TRBJ1-2, with D maybe TRBD1 (6 bases). The CDR3 is 12 amino acids. Trimming removed 4 bases from V and 6 bases from J, with 12 bases in between. CDR1 and CDR2 from the germline V gene are SQVTM and ANQGSEA. The CDR3 region is CSVGPGGNGYTF. DNA for the CDR3: TGCAGCGTTGGCCCGGGGGGCAATGGCTACACCTTC.

The chain couples TRBV6-5 to TRBJ2-2, with D possibly TRBD2 on 6 matching bases. The V end lost 2 bases, the J end lost 5 bases, and 6 bases lay between the germline ends. This CDR3 has 13 residues. Germline V gene sequence: CDR1 MNHEY, CDR2 SVGAGI. The CDR3: CASSYAGTGELFF. The CDR3 DNA is TGTGCCAGCAGTTACGCGGGGACCGGGGAGCTGTTTTTT.